These T cell receptor beta chains were read from a single sample in a study of blood T cell repertoires in COVID-19. The repertoire was sequenced with immunoSEQ multiplex PCR; TCRdb's copy has only in-frame clones and lacks some. The table lists 180,000 or so clones, about nine tenths of them singletons, with about 7% in the top ten. Specimen: peripheral blood. The source is a middle-aged man with acute or convalescent COVID-19. Both conserved end residues are part of each CDR3. The D gene is left open where the match is weak.

D gene: TRBD2; V gene: TRBV6-4; J gene: TRBJ2-7; CDR3 DNA: TGTGCCAGCTCCCTAGAGCGGGGGGCCCCCTACGAGCAGTACTTC; CDR3 protein: CASSLERGAPYEQYF
D gene: -; V gene: TRBV23-1; J gene: TRBJ2-7; CDR3 DNA: TGCGCCAGCAGTCTGGCAGGGGAAATCAACGAGCAGTACTTC; CDR3 protein: CASSLAGEINEQYF
D gene: TRBD2; V gene: TRBV19; J gene: TRBJ2-1; CDR3 DNA: TGTGCCAGTAGTACCGGACTAGCGGGCACCAGGCGGAATGAGCAGTTCTTC; CDR3 protein: CASSTGLAGTRRNEQFF
D gene: TRBD2; V gene: TRBV4-1; J gene: TRBJ2-1; CDR3 DNA: TGCGCCAGCAGCCAAGAGCGGGGGGCCGTTAATGAGCAGTTCTTC; CDR3 protein: CASSQERGAVNEQFF
D gene: TRBD2; V gene: TRBV7-9; J gene: TRBJ2-7; CDR3 DNA: TGTGCCAGCAGCTTATCATCGCTAGCGGGGATGGGCGAGCAGTACTTC; CDR3 protein: CASSLSSLAGMGEQYF
D gene: -; V gene: TRBV30; J gene: TRBJ1-5; CDR3 DNA: TGTGCCTGGAGTGAAAGCTATAACAATCAGCCCCAGCATTTT; CDR3 protein: CAWSESYNNQPQHF
D gene: -; V gene: TRBV29-1; J gene: TRBJ2-1; CDR3 DNA: TGCAGCGTCCACAGGACACCCCTCGATGAGCAGTTCTTC; CDR3 protein: CSVHRTPLDEQFF
D gene: TRBD2; V gene: TRBV19; J gene: TRBJ2-1; CDR3 DNA: TGTGCCAGTAGTATAAGCGGGGGGGCGCACAATGAGCAGTTCTTC; CDR3 protein: CASSISGGAHNEQFF
D gene: TRBD2; V gene: TRBV6-5; J gene: TRBJ2-3; CDR3 DNA: TGTGCCAGCAGTTACTCTAGCGGGGGGATACCAGATACGCAGTATTTT; CDR3 protein: CASSYSSGGIPDTQYF
D gene: TRBD1; V gene: TRBV10-3; J gene: TRBJ1-3; CDR3 DNA: TGTGCCATCAGAGTTACAGGGGAGGGAAACACCATATATTTT; CDR3 protein: CAIRVTGEGNTIYF
D gene: -; V gene: TRBV6-5; J gene: TRBJ1-5; CDR3 DNA: TGTGCCAGTCGGCCGGGGAATGTCAATCAGCCCCAGCATTTT; CDR3 protein: CASRPGNVNQPQHF
D gene: -; V gene: TRBV6-1; J gene: TRBJ1-5; CDR3 DNA: TGTGCCAGCAGTGAAGCGTCGACAGTTAGCAATCAGCCCCAGCATTTT; CDR3 protein: CASSEASTVSNQPQHF
D gene: -; V gene: TRBV6-1; J gene: TRBJ2-3; CDR3 DNA: TGTGCCAGCAGTGCAACCAGACAGTCACCATACACAGATACGCAGTATTTT; CDR3 protein: CASSATRQSPYTDTQYF
D gene: -; V gene: TRBV18; J gene: TRBJ2-7; CDR3 DNA: TGTGCCAGCTCACCAGGGGGGGGCCCCTACGAGCAGTACTTC; CDR3 protein: CASSPGGGPYEQYF